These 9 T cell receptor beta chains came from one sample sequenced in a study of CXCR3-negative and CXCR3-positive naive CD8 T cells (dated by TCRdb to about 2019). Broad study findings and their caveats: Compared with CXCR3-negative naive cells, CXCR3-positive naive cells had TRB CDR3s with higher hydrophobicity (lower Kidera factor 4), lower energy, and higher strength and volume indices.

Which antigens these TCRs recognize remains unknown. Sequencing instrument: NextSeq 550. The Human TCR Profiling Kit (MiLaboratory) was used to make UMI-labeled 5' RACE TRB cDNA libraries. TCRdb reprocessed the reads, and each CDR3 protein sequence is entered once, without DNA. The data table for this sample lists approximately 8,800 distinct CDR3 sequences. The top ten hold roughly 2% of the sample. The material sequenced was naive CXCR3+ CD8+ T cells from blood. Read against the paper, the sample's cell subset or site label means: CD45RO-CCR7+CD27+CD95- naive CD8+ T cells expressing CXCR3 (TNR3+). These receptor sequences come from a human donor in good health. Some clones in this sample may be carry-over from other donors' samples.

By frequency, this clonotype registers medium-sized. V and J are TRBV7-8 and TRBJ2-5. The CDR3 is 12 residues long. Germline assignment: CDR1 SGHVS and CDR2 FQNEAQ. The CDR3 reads CASSLGLETQYF.

CDR3 sequence: CASSHHTGPNTEAFF. The rearrangement links TRBV3-1 to TRBJ1-1; TCRdb outputs TRBD1, but without DNA this stays unchecked. The CDR3 spans 15 residues. Germline V gene sequence: CDR1 LGHDT, CDR2 YNNKEL (reference sequence).

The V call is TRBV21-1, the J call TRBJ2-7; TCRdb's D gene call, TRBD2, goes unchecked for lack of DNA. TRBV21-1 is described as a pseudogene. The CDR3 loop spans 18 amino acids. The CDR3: CASSIYLCSVDVASEQYF.

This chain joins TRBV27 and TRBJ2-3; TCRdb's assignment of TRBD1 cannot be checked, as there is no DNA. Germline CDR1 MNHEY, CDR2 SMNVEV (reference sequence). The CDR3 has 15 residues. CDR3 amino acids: CASSLVQGSTDTQYF.

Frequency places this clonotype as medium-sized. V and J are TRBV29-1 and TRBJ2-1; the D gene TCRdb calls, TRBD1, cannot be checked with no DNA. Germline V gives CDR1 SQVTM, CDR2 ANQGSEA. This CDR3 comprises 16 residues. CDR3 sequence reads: CSVEPAGTGFGNEQFF.

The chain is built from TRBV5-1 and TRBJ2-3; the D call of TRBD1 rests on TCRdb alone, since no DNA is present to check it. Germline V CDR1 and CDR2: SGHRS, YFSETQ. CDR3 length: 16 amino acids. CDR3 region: CASSLEGTTSTDTQYF.

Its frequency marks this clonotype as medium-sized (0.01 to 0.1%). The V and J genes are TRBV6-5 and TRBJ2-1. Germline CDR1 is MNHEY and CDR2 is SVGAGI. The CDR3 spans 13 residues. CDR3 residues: CASSIGPYNEQFF.

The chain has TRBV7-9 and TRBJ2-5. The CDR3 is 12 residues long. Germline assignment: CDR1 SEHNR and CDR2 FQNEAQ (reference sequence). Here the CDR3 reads CASTEEEETQYF.

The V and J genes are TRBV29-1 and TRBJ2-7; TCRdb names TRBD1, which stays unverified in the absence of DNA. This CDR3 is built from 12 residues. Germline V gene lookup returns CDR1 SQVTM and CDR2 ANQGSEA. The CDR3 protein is CSVDAGANEQYF.